Listed here are 2 T cell receptor beta chains from one sample, sequenced in a study of cytomegalovirus exposure and HLA in healthy donors. The study ran its PCR with 60 Vbeta and 13 Jbeta primers. Produced via immunoSEQ multiplex PCR; TCRdb's table is partial and in-frame only. The sample includes approximately 74,000 clones, about 80% of them seen just once. The sequenced material came from PBMCs. All receptors derive from a woman in her thirties or forties in good health and CMV-seronegative.

Concerning this clone itself: The sample contains more than one DNA sequence encoding this CDR3. The rearrangement joins TRBV5-1 to TRBJ2-7; tentatively, D is TRBD2 (6 bases). Between the trimmed V and J ends, which lost 3 bases and 3 bases, there was a span of 13 bases. CDR3 length equals 14 residues. Germline CDR1 is SGHRS and CDR2 is YFSETQ. The CDR3, as DNA: TGCGCCAGCAGCTCCCTGGGGGGTATCTACGAGCAGTACTTC. It codes for CASSSLGGIYEQYF.

The chain employs TRBV11-2 and TRBJ2-7, with D tentatively TRBD1 (6 bases). Germline loops: CDR1 SGHAT, CDR2 FQNNGV. The CDR3 sequence is 14 residues long. Deletions cut 5 bases from V and 2 bases from J, with 13 bases between. Here the CDR3 reads CASSHAKGAYEQYF. The CDR3 nucleotides read TGTGCCAGCAGCCACGCCAAGGGGGCCTACGAGCAGTACTTC. Using reference TRBV11-2 and TRBJ2-7 for the parts outside the CDR3, the full variable domain is EAGVAQSPRYKIIEKRQSVAFWCNPISGHATLYWYQQILGQGPKLLIQFQNNGVVDDSQLPKDRFSAERLKGVDSTLKIQPAKLEDSAVYLCASSHAKGAYEQYFGPGTRLTVT.